This T cell receptor (beta chain) was captured by sequencing in a study of cytomegalovirus exposure and HLA in healthy donors. Sequenced by immunoSEQ multiplex PCR; TCRdb stores in-frame clones only, minus some. Here the sample spans about 78,000 clones, roughly 95% being singletons. V lost 3 bases and J lost 5; bases outside the gene matches: 3. The CDR3 totals 14 residues. Germline values: CDR1 KGHSH, CDR2 LQKENI. This clone was seen only once. J is TRBJ2-1 and V is TRBV18, with 8 bases aligning to TRBD2. The TCR was taken from a young man in good health and CMV-seropositive. Sequenced sample: PBMCs. CDR3 loop: CASSPTSENNEQFF. The CDR3 DNA reads as TGTGCCAGCTCACCGACTAGCGAGAACAATGAGCAGTTCTTC.